This T cell receptor (beta chain) was observed in a study of monozygotic twins with inflammatory bowel disease. Reanalyzing the 5' RACE reads, TCRdb keeps one entry per CDR3 protein, without DNA. Its table records approximately 380,000 distinct CDR3 sequences. The length of the CDR3 is 17 residues. In germline, CDR1 is LGHNA, CDR2 YSLEER. The source is a human donor with ulcerative colitis or Crohn's disease, or a healthy co-twin of an affected twin (not recorded which). This chain uses TRBV4-3 with TRBJ2-3; TCRdb lists TRBD1, though no DNA is available to test this call. Source material: blood. This CDR3 is CASSQDLARGYTDTQYF.